This T cell receptor (beta chain) was recovered during a study of beta chain features in type 1 diabetes. Expressed TCRB transcripts were sequenced because the isolated RNA had all been reverse transcribed beforehand. Produced via immunoSEQ multiplex PCR; TCRdb's table is partial and in-frame only. Of 250,000 to 300,000 clones in the sample, 24% are singletons; the top ten hold 0.012%. Overall study results and limits: Moderately but significantly shorter TCRB CDR3s were found in Type 1 diabetes patients in all four CD4+ subsets.

Germline loops: CDR1 SGHRS, CDR2 YFSETQ. Trimming took 4 bases from V and 1 from J, leaving 13 bases between them. This CDR3 has 15 residues. With regard to this clone: Its antigen is unidentified.

The TCR sequence derives from a woman aged 25 to 45 with type 1 diabetes. The chain uses TRBV5-1 and TRBJ2-3, with a tentative D call TRBD2 (6 bases). The material sequenced was naive CD4+ T cells from blood. The CDR3 region has the DNA TGCGCCAGCAGCCCCCGGGACTGGCGCACAGATACGCAGTATTTT. Its translation is CASSPRDWRTDTQYF.